This T cell receptor beta chain was sequenced during a study of CD8 T cell repertoires and HIV-1 epitope variants. Overall study context: Tested: three Gag epitope families, Nef HW9 and YT9.

Method: immunoSEQ multiplex PCR; TCRdb's copy keeps in-frame clones and lacks some. This sample has over 90,000 clones; approximately 70% occur once, and the top ten carry roughly 24%. The CDR3 extends over 16 amino acids. Material for sequencing was uncultured baseline CD8+ T cells from peripheral blood mononuclear cells (PBMCs). This chain uses TRBV21-1 with TRBJ2-7; the DNA was not used to check the table's D call, TRBD1. TRBV21-1 is annotated as a pseudogene. The origin of this receptor is a male donor with HIV. CDR3 region: CASSKSPGTGGYEQYF. The CDR3 bases are TGTGCCAGCAGCAAATCCCCCGGGACAGGGGGCTACGAGCAGTACTTC.